This T cell receptor (beta chain) was recovered during a study of T cell responses to AZD1222 COVID-19 vaccine. The V end was cut by 4 bases, the J end by 7 bases, with 20 bases between. Germline lookup yields CDR1 SGHTA and CDR2 FQGNSA. The CDR3 covers 16 residues. Here immunoSEQ multiplex PCR was the method, and the copy in TCRdb shows in-frame clones only, minus some. This repertoire shows roughly 180,000 clones, 87% found once; its top ten account for about 2.8%. This sample comprised peripheral blood, obtained on day 0 of AZD1222 vaccination. The chain employs TRBV7-2 and TRBJ2-4; D possibly corresponds to TRBD1 (6 bases). The TCR originated in an adult in good health. The CDR3 DNA sequence: TGTGCCAGCAGCTCTTCCCCCGGGACACTCTTTAACATTCAGTACTTC. Its translation is CASSSSPGTLFNIQYF.